This TCR beta chain emerged from a study of post-analysis software for immune sequencing data. Study-wide results and caveats: Multiple sclerosis patients showed significantly lower normalized Chao1 diversity than controls did. In patients, about five TRBV segments were more frequent than in controls, with TRBV5-6, TRBV5-1 and TRBV20-1 among them. F-measure co-clustering was strong for batch-matched samples.

Unique molecular identifiers had been added to the TCR beta cDNA libraries. TCRdb ran MiXCR on the PCR reads and lists one entry per CDR3 protein. The table includes roughly 620,000 distinct CDR3 sequences, about 40% detected once. Trimming removed 0 bases from V and 0 bases from J, with 12 bases in between. CDR3 size: 17 residues. Germline values: CDR1 LGHNA, CDR2 YNFKEQ. In the case of this clonotype: Its specificity is unknown.

V usage is TRBV4-2 and J usage is TRBJ2-1; possible D gene TRBD2, 5 bases. The sequenced sample consisted of blood. This receptor was identified in a girl aged 5-17 years with multiple sclerosis. CDR3 sequence: CASSQERGLSSYNEQFF. The CDR3 DNA reads as TGTGCCAGCAGCCAAGAGAGAGGGCTGAGCTCCTACAATGAGCAGTTCTTC.